What follows describes a single TCR beta chain. Germline V CDR1 and CDR2: LNHDA, SQIVND (reference sequence). The CDR3 covers 15 residues. V shed 3 bases and J 6 bases; nucleotides not matched to a gene: 8. Profiling relied on immunoSEQ multiplex PCR, and the TCRdb table lists in-frame clones only, not all of them. Altogether approximately 170,000 clones are present, around 90% being singletons, with the ten largest covering around 1.5%. This sample is part of a study of control samples from healthy donors and cancer patients. Sequenced material: blood. The genes are TRBV19 and TRBJ1-5; 7 nucleotides align to TRBD1. The sequence derives from a young man in good health. The CDR3 loop is CASSIGTEGIQPQHF. CDR3 nucleotides: TGTGCCAGTAGTATCGGGACAGAGGGGATTCAGCCCCAGCATTTT.